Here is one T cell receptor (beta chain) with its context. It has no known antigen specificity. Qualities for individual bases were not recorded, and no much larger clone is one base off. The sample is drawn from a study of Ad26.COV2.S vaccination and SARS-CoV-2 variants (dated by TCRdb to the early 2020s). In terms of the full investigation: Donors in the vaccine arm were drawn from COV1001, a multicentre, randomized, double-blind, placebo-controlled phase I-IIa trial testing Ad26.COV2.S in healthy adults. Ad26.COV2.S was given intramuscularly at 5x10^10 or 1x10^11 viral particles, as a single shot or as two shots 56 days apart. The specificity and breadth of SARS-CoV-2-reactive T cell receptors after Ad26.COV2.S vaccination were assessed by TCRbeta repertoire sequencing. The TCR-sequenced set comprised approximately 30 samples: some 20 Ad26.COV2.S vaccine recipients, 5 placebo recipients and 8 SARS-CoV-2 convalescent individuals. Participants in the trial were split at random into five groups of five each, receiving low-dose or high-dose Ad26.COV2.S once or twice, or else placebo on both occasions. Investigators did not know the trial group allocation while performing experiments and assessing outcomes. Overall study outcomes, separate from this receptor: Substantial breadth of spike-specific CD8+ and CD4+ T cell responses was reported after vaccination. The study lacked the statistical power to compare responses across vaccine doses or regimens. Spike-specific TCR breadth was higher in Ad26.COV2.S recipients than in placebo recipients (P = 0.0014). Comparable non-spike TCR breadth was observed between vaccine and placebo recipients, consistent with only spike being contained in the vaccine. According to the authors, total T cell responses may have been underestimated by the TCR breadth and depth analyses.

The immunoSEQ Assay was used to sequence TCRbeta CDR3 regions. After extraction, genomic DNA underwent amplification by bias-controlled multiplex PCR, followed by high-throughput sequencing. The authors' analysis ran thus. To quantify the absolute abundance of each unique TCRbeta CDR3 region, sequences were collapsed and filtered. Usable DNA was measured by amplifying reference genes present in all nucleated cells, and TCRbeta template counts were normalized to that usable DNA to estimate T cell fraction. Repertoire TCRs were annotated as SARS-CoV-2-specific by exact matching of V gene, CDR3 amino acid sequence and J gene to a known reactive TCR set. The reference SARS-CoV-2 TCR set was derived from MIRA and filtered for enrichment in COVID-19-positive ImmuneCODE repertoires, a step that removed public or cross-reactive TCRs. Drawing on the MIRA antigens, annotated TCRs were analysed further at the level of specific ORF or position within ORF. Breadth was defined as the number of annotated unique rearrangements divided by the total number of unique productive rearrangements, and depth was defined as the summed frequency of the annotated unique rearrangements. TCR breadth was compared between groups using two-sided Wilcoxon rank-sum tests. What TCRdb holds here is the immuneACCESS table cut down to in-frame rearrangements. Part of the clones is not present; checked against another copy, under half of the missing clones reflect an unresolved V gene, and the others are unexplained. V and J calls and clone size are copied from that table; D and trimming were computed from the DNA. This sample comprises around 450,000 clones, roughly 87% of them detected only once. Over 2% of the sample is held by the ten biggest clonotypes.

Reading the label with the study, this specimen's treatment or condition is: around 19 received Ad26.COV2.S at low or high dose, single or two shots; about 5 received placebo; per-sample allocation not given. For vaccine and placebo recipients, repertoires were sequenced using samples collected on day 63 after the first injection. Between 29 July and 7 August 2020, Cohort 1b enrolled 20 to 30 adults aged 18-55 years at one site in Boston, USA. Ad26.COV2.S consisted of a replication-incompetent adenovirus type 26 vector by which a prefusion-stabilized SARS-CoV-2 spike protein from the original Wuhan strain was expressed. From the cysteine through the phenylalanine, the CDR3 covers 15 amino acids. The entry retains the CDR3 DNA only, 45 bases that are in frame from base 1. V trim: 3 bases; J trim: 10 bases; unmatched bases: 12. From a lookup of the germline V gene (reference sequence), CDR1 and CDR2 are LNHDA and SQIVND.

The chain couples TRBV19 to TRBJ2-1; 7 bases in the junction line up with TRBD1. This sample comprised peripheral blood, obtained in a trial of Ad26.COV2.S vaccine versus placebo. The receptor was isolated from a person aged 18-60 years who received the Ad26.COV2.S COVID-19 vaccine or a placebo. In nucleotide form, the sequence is TGTGCCAGTAGTATTAGAGGTGTCAGGGGGTACGAGCAGTTCTTC. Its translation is CASSIRGVRGYEQFF.